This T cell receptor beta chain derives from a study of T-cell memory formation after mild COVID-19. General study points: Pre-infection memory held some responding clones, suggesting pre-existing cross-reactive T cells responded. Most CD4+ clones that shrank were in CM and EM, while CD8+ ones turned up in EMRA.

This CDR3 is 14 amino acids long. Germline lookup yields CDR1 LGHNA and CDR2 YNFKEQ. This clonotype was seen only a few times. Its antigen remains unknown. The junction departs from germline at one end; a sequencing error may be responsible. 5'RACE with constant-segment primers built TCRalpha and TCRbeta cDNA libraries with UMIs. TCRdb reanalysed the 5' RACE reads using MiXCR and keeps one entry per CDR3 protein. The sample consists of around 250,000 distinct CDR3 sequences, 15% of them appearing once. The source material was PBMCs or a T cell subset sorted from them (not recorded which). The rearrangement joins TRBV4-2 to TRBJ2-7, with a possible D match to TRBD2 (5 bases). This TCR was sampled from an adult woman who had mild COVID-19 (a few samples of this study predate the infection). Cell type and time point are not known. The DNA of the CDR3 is TGTGCCAGCACCCAACCGGGGTTCACGGACGAGCAGTACTTC. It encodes CASTQPGFTDEQYF.